This is a list of T cell receptor beta chains from one sample in a study of T cell responses to AZD1222 COVID-19 vaccine. TCRdb's copy holds only in-frame clones and misses some; the assay was immunoSEQ multiplex PCR. The table has 65,000 to 80,000 clones, under 90% seen once; the top ten hold about 1.3%. This specimen consisted of peripheral blood, obtained 28 days after the second AZD1222 dose. The receptors here all came from an adult who received the AZD1222 COVID-19 vaccine. Both conserved end residues are part of each CDR3. The order of the fields is J gene, V gene, D gene, clone size, CDR3 DNA, CDR3 protein. The D gene is left open where the match is weak. Expanded clones get a size class; other rows say once, few or many, or leave the size out.

TRBJ1-1,TRBV15,TRBD1,.,TGTGCCACCAGCAGAGAGAACAGGGGATTCTCTGAAGCTTTCTTT,CATSRENRGFSEAFF
TRBJ2-2,TRBV7-2,.,.,TGTGCCAGCAGCTTGAGGGGTGGAGGGAACACCGGGGAGCTGTTTTTT,CASSLRGGGNTGELFF
TRBJ1-4,TRBV2,.,once,TGTGCCAGCAGTGGTGGGACACCCATTCTTAATGAAAAACTGTTTTTT,CASSGGTPILNEKLFF
TRBJ1-6,TRBV27,.,once,TGTGCCAGCAGTACCCGGGCCGCTCGGACGCATAATTCACCCCTCCACTTT,CASSTRAARTHNSPLHF
TRBJ1-2,TRBV5-1,.,.,TGCGCCAGCAGCTTGGAGGGCAAATTGGCTAACTATGGCTACACCTTC,CASSLEGKLANYGYTF
TRBJ1-4,TRBV27,TRBD1,few,TGTGCCAGCAGTTTAGTGCGGACAGGGAATGAAAAACTGTTTTTT,CASSLVRTGNEKLFF
TRBJ1-1,TRBV29-1,.,.,TGCAGCGGAACGGACACCAAACACCCCACTGAAGCTTTCTTT,CSGTDTKHPTEAFF
TRBJ2-3,TRBV24-1,.,.,TGTGCCACCAGTGATCCTGGCAGACCTAGCACAGATACGCAGTATTTT,CATSDPGRPSTDTQYF
TRBJ1-2,TRBV4-3,.,.,TGCGCCAGCAGCCAAGATATGGGGGGAGGCTACACCTTC,CASSQDMGGGYTF
TRBJ1-2,TRBV3-1/TRBV3-2,.,once,TGTGCCAGCAGCCACCGAGGTGACAATTATGGCTACACCTTC,CASSHRGDNYGYTF
TRBJ2-3,TRBV30,TRBD2,few,TGTGCCTGGAGTCCAATCCTAGCGGGGCCACTTTTT,CAWSPILAGPLF
TRBJ2-7,TRBV9,.,.,TGTGCCAGCAGCGGCGGCGGAACCTACGAGCAGTACTTC,CASSGGGTYEQYF
TRBJ2-1,TRBV5-6,.,.,TGTGCCAGCAGCTTGGAGGGGCGGGAACCCTACAATGAGCAGTTCTTC,CASSLEGREPYNEQFF
TRBJ2-7,TRBV7-6,.,.,TGTGCCAGCAGCTTAGGGCAGGGCCTCTCCTACGAGCAGTACTTC,CASSLGQGLSYEQYF
TRBJ1-2,TRBV5-6,.,.,TGTGCCAGCAGCTTGGGACAGACAGTAGGCTACACCTTC,CASSLGQTVGYTF
TRBJ1-3,TRBV9,TRBD1,.,TGTGCCAGCAGTGGACAGGGTACTGGAAACACCATATATTTT,CASSGQGTGNTIYF
TRBJ1-2,TRBV29-1,.,few,TGCAGCGTGAACAGCTTCCTATCGAACTATGGCTACACCTTC,CSVNSFLSNYGYTF
TRBJ1-1,TRBV27,.,.,TGTGCCAGCAGACCCAGTTCCGCAGCGAACACTGAAGCTTTCTTT,CASRPSSAANTEAFF
TRBJ1-1,TRBV27,.,.,TGTGCCAGCAGTTGGGTCTCACAGGGAGGGACTGAAGCTTTCTTT,CASSWVSQGGTEAFF
TRBJ1-1,TRBV5-4,.,.,TGTGCCAGCAGCTTGGTCGGGGACGCCACTGAAGCTTTCTTT,CASSLVGDATEAFF
TRBJ1-2,TRBV15,.,.,TGTGCCACCAGCAGAGATATGAGGGCCGGCTACACCTTC,CATSRDMRAGYTF
TRBJ1-2,TRBV11-2,.,.,TGTGCCAGCAGCTTAGGGGGTGAGGATGCCTATGGCTACACCTTC,CASSLGGEDAYGYTF
TRBJ2-3,TRBV18,.,.,TGTGCCAGCTCACCACTCCCCATCACAGATACGCAGTATTTT,CASSPLPITDTQYF
TRBJ2-7,TRBV18,TRBD2,.,TGTGCCAGCTCACCGTCTAGCGGGAGGGGAGGATCCTACGAGCAGTACTTC,CASSPSSGRGGSYEQYF
TRBJ2-1,TRBV28,TRBD1,.,TGTGCCAGCAGTTTACTGTTGGGAAAAGGGACAGGTTCCTACAATGAGCAGTTCTTC,CASSLLLGKGTGSYNEQFF
TRBJ1-2,TRBV28,.,.,TGTGCCAGCAGTCCCTATTTGGGGGATGGCTACACCTTC,CASSPYLGDGYTF
TRBJ2-2,TRBV27,TRBD2,once,TGTGCCAGCAGTTCGACGGGACTAGCGGGGTACACCGGGGAGCTGTTTTTT,CASSSTGLAGYTGELFF
TRBJ2-7,TRBV9,.,.,TGTGCCAGCAGCGTAGTCTTGCAAGTCAGGGGTCACTACGAGCAGTACTTC,CASSVVLQVRGHYEQYF
TRBJ1-4,TRBV10-3,TRBD1,.,TGTGCCATCAGTGAGGGGACAGGGACTAATGAAAAACTGTTTTTT,CAISEGTGTNEKLFF
TRBJ2-7,TRBV27,.,few,TGTGCCAGCAGTTTAAAAGAATCGGGACCTGGGCAGTACTTC,CASSLKESGPGQYF
TRBJ1-1,TRBV7-2,.,.,TGTGCCAGCAGCTTGGACATATCGAACACTGAAGCTTTCTTT,CASSLDISNTEAFF
TRBJ2-1,TRBV6-4,.,.,TGTGCCATCCCGACTGAGCAGTTCTTC,CAIPTEQFF
TRBJ2-7,TRBV7-3,.,.,TGTGCCAGCAGCCCCGCCTCCCCTAGCCCCGATCTCTCCTACGAGCAGTACTTC,CASSPASPSPDLSYEQYF
TRBJ2-5,TRBV7-7,TRBD2,.,TGTGCCAGCAGCTTAGGAAGGGGGACTAGCGGGAGTTTTACCCAGTACTTC,CASSLGRGTSGSFTQYF
TRBJ2-5,TRBV7-2,TRBD1,.,TGTGCCAGCAGCTCACAGGGGTGGAACCAAGAGACCCAGTACTTC,CASSSQGWNQETQYF
TRBJ2-2,TRBV5-1,.,.,TGCGCCAGCAGCTTGGTGGCGGCGAACACCGGGGAGCTGTTTTTT,CASSLVAANTGELFF
TRBJ2-1,TRBV20-1,.,.,TGCAGTGCTAGTTCTATTTCCTACAATGAGCAGTTCTTC,CSASSISYNEQFF
TRBJ2-7,TRBV2,TRBD2,.,TGTGCCAGCAGTGAATGGGCGGGAGACCCCTACGAGCAGTACTTC,CASSEWAGDPYEQYF
TRBJ2-1,TRBV4-3,.,.,TGCGCCAGCAGCCAAGACCCCGTGTCCTACAATGAGCAGTTCTTC,CASSQDPVSYNEQFF
TRBJ2-1,TRBV18,.,.,TGTGCCAGCTCCTCGACAGTGCTGGGCAATGAGCAGTTCTTC,CASSSTVLGNEQFF
TRBJ2-7,TRBV28,.,.,TGTGCCAGCAGTTCAGGGTCGGGTGGCAATCCCTACGAGCAGTACTTC,CASSSGSGGNPYEQYF
TRBJ1-5,TRBV2,TRBD1,.,TGTGCCAGCAGGAGGGACAGGGGCAATCAGCCCCAGCATTTT,CASRRDRGNQPQHF
TRBJ1-2,TRBV30,.,.,TGTGCCTGGGTCCAGGACCGTACGGGCTACACCTTC,CAWVQDRTGYTF
TRBJ1-5,TRBV10-2,.,.,TGCGCCAGCAGTGAGGGCCGTCGGGCGCCCCAGCATTTT,CASSEGRRAPQHF
TRBJ1-3,TRBV20-1,TRBD1,.,TGCAGTGCTGAGACAGGGGGACAAGTGTATTTT,CSAETGGQVYF
TRBJ1-1,TRBV28,TRBD1,.,TGTGCCAGCAGTTCAGACCGGGACAGGGCCCATTTGCGTTATTACACTGAAGCTTTCTTT,CASSSDRDRAHLRYYTEAFF
TRBJ1-1,TRBV3-1/TRBV3-2,.,.,TGTGCCAGCAGCCGACTAGGGGGTGGCCCTACTGAAGCTTTCTTT,CASSRLGGGPTEAFF
TRBJ2-1,TRBV25-1,.,.,TGTGCCAGCAGTCCGAATGGGGGTTATCAGTTCTTC,CASSPNGGYQFF
TRBJ2-1,TRBV6-1,.,.,TGTGCCAGCAGTGACAGGCCCTTGAGCTCCTACAATGAGCAGTTCTTC,CASSDRPLSSYNEQFF
TRBJ2-7,TRBV6-6,.,.,TGTGCCAGCAGATCCTCGGGAAACGTGGTCTACGAGCAGTACTTC,CASRSSGNVVYEQYF
TRBJ1-1,TRBV14,.,once,TGTGCCAGCAGCCAGATCACCACTGAAGCTTTCTTT,CASSQITTEAFF
TRBJ1-5,TRBV10-1,.,.,TGCGCCACCGCCCCGGGACACGATAGCAATCAGCCCCAGCATTTT,CATAPGHDSNQPQHF
TRBJ1-1,TRBV5-1,.,few,TGCGCCAGCAGCTTGGGACAAGGGTCCATGAACACTGAAGCTTTCTTT,CASSLGQGSMNTEAFF
TRBJ1-2,TRBV5-1,.,.,TGCGCCAGCGGGGACGGGGCCTCTAGTGGCTACACCTTC,CASGDGASSGYTF
TRBJ2-4,TRBV27,.,.,TGTGCCAGCAGTACAGGGAATAGCGGCAAAAACATTCAGTACTTC,CASSTGNSGKNIQYF
TRBJ2-2,TRBV3-1/TRBV3-2,.,.,TGTGCCAGCAGCCAAGATCCGGCAGGCCTCGGGGGGCTGTTTTTT,CASSQDPAGLGGLFF
TRBJ2-1,TRBV7-2,TRBD2,.,TGTGCCAGCAGCTTGGGACTAGCCTCCAATGAGCAGTTCTTC,CASSLGLASNEQFF
TRBJ2-1,TRBV5-1,.,.,TGCGCCAGCAGCTTCCGGGCCAGCTTGGAGGAGCAGTTCTTC,CASSFRASLEEQFF
TRBJ1-1,TRBV18,TRBD1,.,TGTGCCAGCTCACCACCTGGGACAGCTAGGGCTGAAGCTTTCTTT,CASSPPGTARAEAFF